Listed below are T cell receptor beta chains from one sample, sequenced in a study of cytomegalovirus exposure and HLA in healthy donors. Profiled with immunoSEQ multiplex PCR; TCRdb holds only in-frame clones, not every one. The table shows about 160,000 clones, with more than 75% occurring only once. Sequenced sample: PBMCs. Every receptor here comes from a girl aged 2 to 9 in good health and CMV-seropositive. Each CDR3 is given with its conserved first and last residue. The order of the fields is V gene, J gene, D gene, clone size, CDR3 protein, CDR3 DNA. The D gene is left open where the match is weak. Not every row has a clone size; where given, it reads once, few, many or a size class.

>TRBV4-2|TRBJ2-2|TRBD2|NA
CASSHSGGNTGELFF
TGTGCCAGCAGCCATTCGGGAGGAAATACCGGGGAGCTGTTTTTT
>TRBV19|TRBJ1-1|NA|NA
CASSMGRRWNTEAFF
TGTGCCAGTAGTATGGGGAGAAGATGGAACACTGAAGCTTTCTTT
>TRBV7-3|TRBJ2-2|TRBD2|NA
CASSPRLGTSGSPGELFF
TGTGCCAGCAGCCCGAGGCTCGGGACTAGCGGGAGCCCCGGGGAGCTGTTTTTT
>TRBV7-6|TRBJ1-3|TRBD1|NA
CASSVRPGQGASGTIYF
TGTGCCAGCAGCGTGAGACCGGGACAGGGGGCGTCGGGCACCATATATTTT
>TRBV6-1|TRBJ1-1|TRBD1|NA
CASSALQGRTEAFF
TGTGCCAGCAGTGCCTTACAGGGGCGGACTGAAGCTTTCTTT
>TRBV5-1|TRBJ2-7|TRBD2|NA
CASSLVLAGSEQYF
TGCGCCAGCAGCTTGGTATTAGCGGGAAGCGAGCAGTACTTC
>TRBV28|TRBJ1-1|NA|NA
CASSPRETPYQAFF
TGTGCCAGCAGTCCCCGAGAGACACCTTACCAAGCTTTCTTT
>TRBV5-1|TRBJ1-5|TRBD1|few
CASSQGGDQPQHF
TGCGCCAGCAGTCAAGGGGGCGACCAGCCCCAGCATTTT
>TRBV6-1|TRBJ2-7|NA|NA
CASLWTRGTYEQYF
TGTGCCAGCCTTTGGACTAGGGGGACATACGAGCAGTACTTC
>TRBV28|TRBJ2-2|TRBD2|NA
CASKLAGDTGELFF
TGTGCCAGCAAACTAGCGGGCGACACCGGGGAGCTGTTTTTT
>TRBV19|TRBJ1-5|TRBD1|NA
CASSIDGTVSNQPQHF
TGTGCCAGTAGTATAGATGGGACAGTCTCCAATCAGCCCCAGCATTTT
>TRBV11-2|TRBJ2-1|NA|NA
CASSLRLVSSYNEQFF
TGTGCCAGCAGCCTCCGCCTAGTAAGCTCCTACAATGAGCAGTTCTTC
>TRBV7-2|TRBJ2-4|NA|NA
CASSLAGAQNIQYF
TGTGCCAGCAGCTTAGCGGGAGCCCAAAACATTCAGTACTTC
>TRBV11-3|TRBJ1-1|NA|NA
CASSLAGVNTEAFF
TGTGCCAGCAGCTTAGCAGGGGTTAACACTGAAGCTTTCTTT
>TRBV5-1|TRBJ2-3|NA|NA
CASSLISSGTPYPDTQYF
TGCGCCAGCAGCTTGATTTCTTCCGGGACACCCTATCCGGATACGCAGTATTTT
>TRBV9|TRBJ2-3|NA|once
CASSVFTDTQYF
TGTGCCAGCAGCGTCTTCACAGATACGCAGTATTTT
>TRBV5-4|TRBJ1-2|TRBD1|once
CASSPPTGANYGYTF
TGTGCCAGCAGCCCACCGACAGGGGCTAACTATGGCTACACCTTC
>TRBV6-1|TRBJ1-5|TRBD1|few
CASSPGTDYQPQHF
TGTGCCAGCAGTCCCGGGACAGACTATCAGCCCCAGCATTTT
>TRBV30|TRBJ2-2|NA|NA
CAWGGSPNTGELFF
TGTGCCTGGGGGGGGAGTCCGAACACCGGGGAGCTGTTTTTT
>TRBV19|TRBJ1-1|TRBD1|few
CASSTFWTGEDTEAFF
TGTGCCAGTAGTACCTTCTGGACAGGGGAGGACACTGAAGCTTTCTTT
>TRBV9|TRBJ2-7|TRBD2|NA
CASSATSVPFHEQYF
TGTGCCAGCAGCGCCACTAGCGTACCCTTTCACGAGCAGTACTTC
>TRBV14|TRBJ1-4|NA|NA
CASSQVRSGEKLFF
TGTGCCAGCAGCCAAGTGCGGTCTGGGGAAAAACTGTTTTTT
>TRBV30|TRBJ2-3|TRBD1|NA
CAWRGDSRPSDTQYF
TGTGCCTGGAGGGGGGACAGTCGCCCCTCAGATACGCAGTATTTT
>TRBV7-2|TRBJ2-5|NA|NA
CASSLTPEETQYF
TGTGCCAGCAGCTTGACTCCGGAAGAGACCCAGTACTTC
>TRBV5-1|TRBJ2-5|NA|NA
CASSLEPGVETQYF
TGCGCCAGCAGCTTGGAACCAGGGGTAGAGACCCAGTACTTC
>TRBV2|TRBJ2-4|TRBD2|NA
CASSEWGTSGKTKNIQYF
TGTGCCAGCAGTGAATGGGGAACTAGCGGGAAGACCAAAAACATTCAGTACTTC
>TRBV6-5|TRBJ2-2|NA|NA
CASRGATGELFF
TGTGCCAGCAGAGGGGCCACCGGGGAGCTGTTTTTT
>TRBV27|TRBJ2-7|TRBD2|NA
CASRATSGLTYEQYF
TGTGCCAGCAGGGCAACTAGCGGCCTCACCTACGAGCAGTACTTC
>TRBV5-4|TRBJ1-1|NA|few
CASSLERKNTEAFF
TGTGCCAGCAGCTTGGAGAGGAAGAACACTGAAGCTTTCTTT
>TRBV30|TRBJ2-1|TRBD2|NA
CAWSTGTSGYNEQFF
TGTGCCTGGAGTACCGGGACTAGCGGATACAATGAGCAGTTCTTC
>TRBV6-6|TRBJ1-5|TRBD1|NA
CASSSTGVSNQPQHF
TGTGCCAGCAGTTCTACAGGGGTATCAAATCAGCCCCAGCATTTT
>TRBV5-4|TRBJ2-1|NA|NA
CASSQDFSSYNEQFF
TGTGCCAGCAGCCAAGATTTTAGCTCCTACAATGAGCAGTTCTTC
>TRBV30|TRBJ1-1|NA|NA
CAWSGEAEAFF
TGTGCCTGGAGTGGGGAGGCTGAAGCTTTCTTT